These T cell receptor beta chains were read from a single sample in a study of T cell repertoires in cytomegalovirus infection. No antigen has been identified for these receptors. TCRdb used MiXCR to reprocess the reads, holding one entry per CDR3 protein. The sample lists 45,000 to 65,000 distinct CDR3 sequences, 20% seen once, with around four fifths in the top ten. The source was CD8+ T cells from cultured PBMCs, collected from culture after CMV antigen stimulation. The receptors stem from a human donor in good health (CMV status not recorded). Some clones in this sample may be carry-over from other donors' samples. The CDR3 runs from the conserved cysteine through the conserved F or W. Fields, in order: J gene, V gene, D gene, clone size, CDR3 DNA, CDR3 protein. D genes are given only for firm matches. Clone size is stated in some rows and not others, as once, few, many or a class when expanded.

TRBJ2-5,TRBV4-2,NA,few,TGTGCCAGCAGCCATGTGGGAGAGAGTGTAGAGACCCAGTACTTC,CASSHVGESVETQYF
TRBJ2-4,TRBV11-2,NA,NA,TGTGCCAGCAGCTGGAGTGGACTTCAGTACTTC,CASSWSGLQYF
TRBJ1-2,TRBV6-2/TRBV6-3,NA,NA,TGTGCCAGCAGGCAACCGGGCTCAACCGCACTATATGGCTACACCTTC,CASRQPGSTALYGYTF
TRBJ2-1,TRBV4-3,NA,NA,TGCGCCAGCAGCCAAGATCCTCGTGGAGGTGAGCAGTTCTTC,CASSQDPRGGEQFF
TRBJ2-7,TRBV7-9,TRBD1,few,TGTGCCAGCAGCTTCGTGGATACAAGGGGGCCCGAGCAGTACTTC,CASSFVDTRGPEQYF
TRBJ1-2,TRBV4-3,NA,NA,TGCGCCAGCAGCTTTACGGGAGTGGTGGGGGAGACAAACTATGGCTACACCTTC,CASSFTGVVGETNYGYTF
TRBJ1-1,TRBV12-3/TRBV12-4,TRBD1,few,TGTGCCAGCAGCCCCGACAGGGCGTCTTCTAACACTGAAGCTTTCTTT,CASSPDRASSNTEAFF
TRBJ2-7,TRBV7-2,TRBD2,few,TGTGCCAGCAGCAACGTGGTGGCGACTAGCGGTCAATACGAGCAGTACTTC,CASSNVVATSGQYEQYF
TRBJ2-7,TRBV4-1,NA,NA,TGCGCCAGCAGCCAAGATGTCCAGGCGGATTGGGGTACCTACGAGCAGTACTTC,CASSQDVQADWGTYEQYF
TRBJ2-7,TRBV7-6,TRBD1,NA,TGTGCCAGCAGCTTGGGGGACAGGATAGGCTCCTACGAGCAGTACTTC,CASSLGDRIGSYEQYF
TRBJ1-1,TRBV7-3,NA,NA,TGTGCCAGCAGCAGTGGGGACGGAGCACTGAACACTGAAGCTTTCTTT,CASSSGDGALNTEAFF
TRBJ2-7,TRBV4-1,NA,few,TGCGCCAGCAGCCAAGTATGGAGTCAAGGCTCCTACGAGCAGTACTTC,CASSQVWSQGSYEQYF
TRBJ1-1,TRBV19,NA,NA,TGTGCCAGTAGTGCAGGGGATACTGAAGCTTTCTTT,CASSAGDTEAFF
TRBJ1-6,TRBV7-9,NA,NA,TGTGCCAGCAGATCGGACGGAGGCGGCTCCTATAATTCACCCCTCCACTTT,CASRSDGGGSYNSPLHF
TRBJ1-5,TRBV20-1,TRBD1,NA,TGCAGTGCGCCCACAGGGGGCCTCTATAGCAATCAGCCCCAGCATTTT,CSAPTGGLYSNQPQHF
TRBJ2-7,TRBV7-6,NA,few,TGTGCCAGCAGCTTAGACATCCCCTACGAGCAGTACTTC,CASSLDIPYEQYF
TRBJ2-7,TRBV6-2/TRBV6-3,NA,NA,TGTGCCAGCAAGGAGAGGGACGAGCAGTACTTC,CASKERDEQYF
TRBJ1-2,TRBV6-2/TRBV6-3,NA,NA,TGTGCCAGCATCGAAGGGAGACGCAACTATGGCTACACCTTC,CASIEGRRNYGYTF
TRBJ2-7,TRBV5-6,TRBD2,NA,TGTGCCAGCAGCTTAAGCGCTAGCGGCTACGAGCAGTACTTC,CASSLSASGYEQYF